The 2 T cell receptor beta chains given below trace back to one sample, sequenced in a study of vaccination and CD4 T cells after COVID-19. Sequencing of cultured CD4+ T cell DNA used the Oncomine TCR Beta short-read assay. From the PCR reads, TCRdb called clonotypes with MiXCR, one entry per CDR3 protein. The table lists about 7,800 distinct CDR3 sequences, approximately 52% of them singletons. The treatment here: approximately 10-day PBMC culture with coronavirus spike peptide pools or control peptides (ViraFEST assay). For these TCRs, the target antigens are not known. Sequenced material: CD4+ T cells from blood, cultured in vitro. Receptors were obtained from a human donor who had recovered from COVID-19.

V and J are TRBV6-1 and TRBJ2-5; D is unresolved. This CDR3 region has 10 residues. Germline lookup yields CDR1 MNHNS and CDR2 SASEGT. Deletions cut 8 bases from V and 5 bases from J, with 6 bases between. CDR3 nucleotides: TGTGCCAGCCTCGGGGAGACCCAGTACTTC. Translated, it gives CASLGETQYF.

The rearrangement uses TRBV4-3 and TRBJ2-7; the D is unclear. Deletions cut 0 bases from V and 4 bases from J, with 16 bases between. Germline V lookup: CDR1 LGHNA, CDR2 YSLEER. This CDR3 region has 16 residues. The CDR3 here is CASSQELIQVQYEQYF. The DNA of the CDR3 is TGCGCCAGCAGCCAAGAGTTAATCCAGGTACAGTACGAGCAGTACTTC.